These 21 T cell receptor beta chains were all obtained from the same sample, sequenced in a study of naive and memory T cell subsets. Study-wide findings and caveats: Naive repertoires, especially CD8, held a few larger clonotypes, possibly memory cells re-expressing CD45RA.

Antigen specificity for these receptors is unknown. Both TRBC1 and TRBC2 were covered by a beta constant-region primer of two equimolar oligonucleotides. Ligated cDNA was amplified by four rounds of PCR with nested alpha and beta constant-region primers and SP2. Each CDR3 protein is one row after TCRdb ran MiXCR on the UMI-ligation and nested PCR reads. Of over 110,000 distinct CDR3 sequences listed, about a fifth are singletons. The specimen was naive CD8+ T cells from blood. All receptors derive from a human donor in good health.

The chain employs TRBV4-1 and TRBJ2-7; weak D call: TRBD1 (6 bases). With 1 base removed from V and 0 bases from J, the gap between germline ends came to 10 bases. CDR3 size: 15 residues. Germline V gives CDR1 MGHRA, CDR2 YSYEKL. The CDR3 DNA follows: TGCGCCAGCAGCCAAGCGAGGGGGAGCTCCTACGAGCAGTACTTC. This gives the protein CASSQARGSSYEQYF.

V and J are TRBV28 and TRBJ2-2, with 8 bases lining up with TRBD1. The CDR3 is 14 residues long. The germline gives CDR1 MDHEN, CDR2 SYDVKM. The V segment lost 8 bases and the J segment 5 bases; nucleotides outside the gene matches: 7. CDR3 loop: CASHGTGRTGELFF. The CDR3 bases are TGTGCCAGCCATGGGACAGGTCGGACCGGGGAGCTGTTTTTT.

This CDR3 is CASTGQDTDTQYF. CDR3 sequence (DNA): TGCGCCAGCACCGGACAGGACACAGATACGCAGTATTTT. The rearrangement uses TRBV5-1 and TRBJ2-3; 7 bases agree with TRBD1. The CDR3 is 13 residues long. The V and J ends lost 6 bases and 2 bases, in that order; junction bases with no gene match: 3. Germline lookup yields CDR1 SGHRS and CDR2 YFSETQ. Full variable domain (rest looked up from reference TRBV5-1 and TRBJ2-3): KAGVTQTPRYLIKTRGQQVTLSCSPISGHRSVSWYQQTPGQGLQFLFEYFSETQRNKGNFPGRFSGRQFSNSRSEMNVSTLELGDSALYLCASTGQDTDTQYFGPGTRLTVL.

The sample holds a few counts of this clonotype. V is TRBV7-2 and J is TRBJ1-5; tentative D call: TRBD1 (5 bases). The V end was cut by 0 bases, the J end by 2 bases, with 5 bases between. Germline lookup yields CDR1 SGHTA and CDR2 FQGNSA. The CDR3 runs 14 residues. The CDR3 sequence is CASSLAQGNQPQHF. The DNA for the CDR3 is TGTGCCAGCAGCTTAGCACAGGGCAATCAGCCCCAGCATTTT.

This sequence joins TRBV29-1 and TRBJ2-7; maybe TRBD1 (5 bases). CDR3 length: 11 amino acids. The germline V gene has CDR1 SQVTM and CDR2 ANQGSEA. Trimming stripped 7 bases from V and 0 bases from J, with 7 bases between. Written as DNA, the CDR3 is TGCAGCGGGACATACTCCTACGAGCAGTACTTC. Amino acid sequence: CSGTYSYEQYF.

This clonotype was observed a handful of times. The V and J genes are TRBV27 and TRBJ2-1; unclear D gene. V was cut by 8 bases and J by 8 bases, with 10 bases left in between. This CDR3 spans 11 amino acids. The germline gives CDR1 MNHEY, CDR2 SMNVEV (reference sequence). The CDR3, as DNA: TGTGCCAGCGAAGCTGGGGATGAGCAGTTCTTC. Its translation is CASEAGDEQFF.

The rearrangement uses TRBV29-1 and TRBJ2-5; D unclear. Germline CDR1 and CDR2: SQVTM and ANQGSEA. Trimming took 6 bases from V and 5 from J, leaving 19 bases between them. This CDR3 is built from 14 residues. CDR3 region: CSVVGLSPRETQYF. CDR3 sequence (DNA): TGCAGCGTCGTGGGCTTAAGCCCCCGGGAGACCCAGTACTTC.

V is TRBV2 and J is TRBJ2-2; 10 nucleotides agree with TRBD1. This CDR3 spans 12 amino acids. Germline V lookup: CDR1 SNHLY, CDR2 FYNNEI. The V and J ends lost 8 bases and 6 bases, in that order; junction bases with no gene match: 0. In DNA form, the CDR3 reads TGTGCCAGCGGGACAGGGGCCGGGGAGCTGTTTTTT. It encodes CASGTGAGELFF.

This clonotype has just a few counts. The chain links TRBV5-1 to TRBJ2-1; TRBD1 agrees at 9 bases. CDR1 and CDR2 (germline): SGHRS, YFSETQ. V shed 7 bases, J shed 5 bases, and the junction held 7 bases outside the gene matches. The length of the CDR3 is 14 residues. In DNA form, the CDR3 reads TGCGCCAGCTGTTCAGGGACAGGGAACAATGAGCAGTTCTTC. Its protein is CASCSGTGNNEQFF.

This clonotype was counted only a few times. The chain links TRBV4-1 to TRBJ2-3; D gene unclear. The germline V gene has CDR1 MGHRA and CDR2 YSYEKL. The CDR3 consists of 12 residues. Trimming removed 3 bases from V and 6 bases from J, with 7 bases in between. The CDR3 is CASSHEDDTQYF. CDR3 coding DNA: TGCGCCAGCAGCCACGAGGATGATACGCAGTATTTT.

The CDR3 protein is CSASDRIATEAFF. The CDR3 DNA reads TGCAGTGCTAGTGACAGGATCGCCACTGAAGCTTTCTTT. V usage is TRBV20-1 and J usage is TRBJ1-1; tentative D call: TRBD1 (6 bases). V shed 3 bases and J shed 4 bases, with 12 bases lying between them. There are 13 residues in the CDR3. The V gene's germline CDR1 is DFQATT and CDR2 SNEGSKA (reference sequence).

This clonotype occurred a few times. The CDR3, as DNA: TGTGCCAGCAGCCCGGATCTGCCCTATGGCTACACCTTC. Its translation: CASSPDLPYGYTF. V is TRBV12-3 or TRBV12-4 and J is TRBJ1-2; D is uncertain. Trimming stripped 6 bases from V and 4 bases from J, with 12 bases between. The CDR3 covers 13 residues.

This clonotype was counted between two and nine times. The chain uses TRBV25-1 and TRBJ2-7; no definite D call. This CDR3 is 16 amino acids long. CDR1 and CDR2 from the germline V gene are MGHDK and SYGVNS. Trimming shortened V by 4 bases and J by 0 bases, and 16 bases separated the two germline ends. The CDR3 sequence is CASSGMGSWSSYEQYF. The CDR3 DNA follows: TGTGCCAGCAGTGGGATGGGCTCTTGGAGCTCCTACGAGCAGTACTTC.

The chain has TRBV7-9 and TRBJ2-7; D possibly corresponds to TRBD2 (5 bases). V lost 4 bases to trimming and J lost 7 bases, with 11 bases between them. Germline V lookup: CDR1 SEHNR, CDR2 FQNEAQ (reference sequence). The CDR3 has 12 amino acids. The CDR3: CASSSRGWEQYF. CDR3 coding DNA: TGTGCCAGCAGCTCCCGAGGGTGGGAGCAGTACTTC.

This chain connects TRBV27 to TRBJ2-1, with D tentatively TRBD1 or TRBD2 (5 bases each). The length of the CDR3 is 16 residues. V was clipped by 0 bases and J by 7 bases, with 16 bases between them. Per germline, CDR1 MNHEY and CDR2 SMNVEV (reference sequence). The CDR3 loop is CASSLSTTAWGNEQFF. Written as DNA, the CDR3 is TGTGCCAGCAGTTTATCGACGACAGCCTGGGGGAATGAGCAGTTCTTC.

This clonotype appeared a few times. V is TRBV3-1 and J is TRBJ2-3; 16 bases line up with TRBD2. In germline, CDR1 is LGHDT, CDR2 YNNKEL (reference sequence). The junction had 5 bases not matched to a gene; V was cut back by 3 bases and J by 5 bases. The CDR3 contains 17 residues. CDR3 nucleotides: TGTGCCAGCAGCCAGGGACTAGCGGGAGGGCTTGAAGATACGCAGTATTTT. Protein sequence: CASSQGLAGGLEDTQYF.

Details on this clonotype: The junction does not match germline at one end; this may be a read error. The V and J genes are TRBV11-2 and TRBJ2-1; a weak D match, TRBD2 (6 bases). The CDR3 runs to 15 residues. Germline V gene data show CDR1 as SGHAT and CDR2 as FQNNGV. The CDR3 loop is CTSSVDYPNYNEQFF. CDR3 nucleotide sequence: TGTACCAGCAGCGTGGACTACCCTAACTACAATGAGCAGTTCTTC.

This clonotype has only a few counts. CDR3 sequence reads: CSVFLDEQYF. CDR3 coding DNA: TGCAGCGTCTTCCTGGATGAGCAGTACTTC. The J gene is TRBJ2-7, the V gene TRBV29-1; no reliable D call. This CDR3 is 10 amino acids long. Trimming stripped 6 bases from V and 7 bases from J, with 10 bases between. The germline gives CDR1 SQVTM, CDR2 ANQGSEA.

This clonotype occurred a few times. The chain combines TRBV30 with TRBJ1-6; D remains unclear. V was shortened by 2 bases and J by 9 bases, with 5 bases between the two germline ends. CDR1 GTSNPN and CDR2 SVGIG come from the germline V gene (reference sequence). The CDR3 loop spans 11 amino acids. CDR3 region: CAWSLGSPLHF. CDR3 nucleotide sequence: TGTGCCTGGAGTCTCGGTTCACCCCTCCACTTT.

This chain uses TRBV27 with TRBJ2-1; the D gene could be TRBD1 or TRBD2 (5 bases each). CDR1 is MNHEY and CDR2 is SMNVEV in the germline V gene (reference sequence). The CDR3 contains 11 residues. V was pared by 9 bases and J by 4 bases, with 7 bases between. In nucleotides, the CDR3 is TGTGCCAGTGGGGGATACAATGAGCAGTTCTTC. It encodes CASGGYNEQFF.

The chain couples TRBV28 to TRBJ2-7; TRBD1 matches 12 bases. Germline V CDR1 and CDR2: MDHEN, SYDVKM. Germline trimming cut 2 bases from V and 3 bases from J; bases unmatched to any gene: 5. The CDR3 is made up of 16 amino acids. The CDR3 loop is CASSLGTGGKGYEQYF. CDR3 nucleotides: TGTGCCAGCAGTTTAGGGACAGGGGGCAAGGGCTACGAGCAGTACTTC.